A selection of T cell receptor beta chains follows, all from one sample in a study of CD8 T cells in Susac syndrome. Via MiXCR, TCRdb re-called the immunoSEQ multiplex PCR reads, giving one row per CDR3 protein. The sample contains around 110,000 distinct CDR3 sequences, over 95% of which appear only once. The sequenced material came from CD4+ T cells from PBMCs. These receptors originate from a human donor with Susac syndrome. Each CDR3 is given with its conserved first and last residue. Clone size is given for some rows only: seen once, a few or many times, or a class if the clone is expanded.

-	TRBV11-1	20	TRBJ2-2	CASSSPHPTLSDANTGELFF
-	TRBV29-1	15	TRBJ2-3	CSVVVLAGVGDTQYF
-	TRBV6-2/TRBV6-3	12	TRBJ2-1	CASTPPLNEQFF
-	TRBV29-1	12	TRBJ1-1	CSGQTGIAEAFF
-	TRBV4-1	14	TRBJ2-3	CASSQAALTDTQYF
once	TRBV29-1	14	TRBJ1-1	CSVESWGLGTEAFF
-	TRBV29-1	16	TRBJ2-4	CSVLNPDSWVRNIQYF
-	TRBV29-1	13	TRBJ2-3	CSVATRYADTQYF
-	TRBV4-1	15	TRBJ2-7	CASSQANRGRREQYF
once	TRBV2	12	TRBJ2-1	CASSDDSNEQFF
-	TRBV6-1	15	TRBJ1-1	CASRILTGPNTEAFF
-	TRBV5-5	16	TRBJ2-5	CASSLAPTPSMETQYF
once	TRBV7-9	13	TRBJ2-7	CASSLATTYEQYF
-	TRBV15	15	TRBJ1-5	CATSRTLGGNQPQHF
-	TRBV3-1	15	TRBJ1-1	CASSQGGTVGTEAFF
-	TRBV20-1	14	TRBJ2-7	CSARLPPQVYEQYF
-	TRBV29-1	14	TRBJ1-2	CSVEDRQRSYGYTF
-	TRBV7-8	14	TRBJ2-5	CASSLAEGGQTQYF
-	TRBV29-1	11	TRBJ1-5	CSVGANQPQHF
-	TRBV9	15	TRBJ2-4	CASSVGGVGGDIQYF
-	TRBV5-4	14	TRBJ1-2	CASTHPAAGMGYTF
-	TRBV6-4	15	TRBJ2-3	CASSDQGASTDTQYF
-	TRBV12-3/TRBV12-4	16	TRBJ2-3	CASSRLAGGLTDTQYF
-	TRBV2	11	TRBJ1-5	CAAGGWQPQHF
-	TRBV7-2	15	TRBJ2-1	CASSLSSGSHDEQFF
-	TRBV29-1	12	TRBJ2-1	CSVEKTGHEQFF
-	TRBV9	13	TRBJ2-7	CASSLGGGYEQYF